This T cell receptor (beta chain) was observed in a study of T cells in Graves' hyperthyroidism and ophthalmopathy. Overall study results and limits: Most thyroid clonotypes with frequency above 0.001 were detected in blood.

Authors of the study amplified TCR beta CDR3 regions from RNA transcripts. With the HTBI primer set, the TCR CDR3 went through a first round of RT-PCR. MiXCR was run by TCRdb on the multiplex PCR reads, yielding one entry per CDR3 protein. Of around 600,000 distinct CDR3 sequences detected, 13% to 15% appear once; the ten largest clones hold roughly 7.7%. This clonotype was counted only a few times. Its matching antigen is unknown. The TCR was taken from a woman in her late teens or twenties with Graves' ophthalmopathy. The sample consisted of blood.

The CDR3 nucleotides are TGTGCCAGCAGCCCACTGTGGGGGGAACGGAGCGAGCAGTACTTC. This codes for CASSPLWGERSEQYF. This chain uses TRBV14 with TRBJ2-7, with D perhaps matching TRBD2 (6 bases). The CDR3 runs 15 residues. Deletions cut 4 bases from V and 6 bases from J, with 19 bases between. CDR1 is SGHDN, CDR2 FVKESK, per germline.